This entry features one TCR beta chain sequence. A multiplex PCR was run with 60 Vbeta primers and 13 Jbeta primers. The data were produced by immunoSEQ multiplex PCR, yet TCRdb's version contains in-frame clones alone and is incomplete. The table shows roughly 50,000 clones, with about four fifths occurring only once. With 3 bases removed from V and 7 bases from J, the gap between germline ends came to 22 bases. The CDR3 extends over 17 amino acids. CDR1 is LNHDA, CDR2 SQIVND, per germline (reference sequence). The data are from a study of cytomegalovirus exposure and HLA in healthy donors. This rearrangement joins TRBV19 to TRBJ2-1; the D gene is possibly TRBD1 (6 bases). Specimen: PBMCs. The sequence was collected from a man aged 25 to 40 in good health and CMV-seropositive. For the CDR3, the DNA is TGTGCCAGTAGTATCCGGCCCCGACAGGCGTCGGGAAATGAGCAGTTCTTC. Amino acids: CASSIRPRQASGNEQFF.